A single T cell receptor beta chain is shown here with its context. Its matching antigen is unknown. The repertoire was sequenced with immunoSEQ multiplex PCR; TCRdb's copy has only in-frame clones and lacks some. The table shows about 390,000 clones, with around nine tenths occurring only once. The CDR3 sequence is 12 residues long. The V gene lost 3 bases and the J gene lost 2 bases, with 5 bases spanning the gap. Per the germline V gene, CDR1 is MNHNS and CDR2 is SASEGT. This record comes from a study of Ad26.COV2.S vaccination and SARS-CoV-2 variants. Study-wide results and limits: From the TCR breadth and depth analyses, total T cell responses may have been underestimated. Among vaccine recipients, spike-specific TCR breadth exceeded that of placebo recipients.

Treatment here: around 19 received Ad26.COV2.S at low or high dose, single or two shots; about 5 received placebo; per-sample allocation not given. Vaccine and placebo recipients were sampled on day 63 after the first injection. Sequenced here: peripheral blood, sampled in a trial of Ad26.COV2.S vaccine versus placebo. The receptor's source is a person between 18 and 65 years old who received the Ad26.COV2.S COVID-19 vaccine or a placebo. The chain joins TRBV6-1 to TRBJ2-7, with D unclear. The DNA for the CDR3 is TGTGCCAGCAGTGACGAGACCTACGAGCAGTACTTC. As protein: CASSDETYEQYF.